The 25 T cell receptor beta chains below come from one sample, sequenced in a study of CD8 T cells in ankylosing spondylitis. TCRdb re-called the 5' RACE reads with MiXCR, one entry per CDR3 protein. The sample gives some 100,000 distinct CDR3 sequences, roughly 8.3% of which show up once; nearly 10% is in the top ten. The sequenced material came from blood, either unsorted or a sorted T cell fraction (not recorded which). Source of these receptors: a male donor with ankylosing spondylitis or in good health (not recorded which).

This clonotype has ten or more counts. This sequence joins TRBV4-3 and TRBJ1-6, with D perhaps TRBD1 (5 bases). The CDR3 is 15 residues long. CDR1 and CDR2 (germline): LGHNA, YSLEER. The ends were cut back, 0 bases at V and 7 bases at J, with 10 bases in the middle. CDR3 amino acids: CASSQDPGINSPLHF. Here the CDR3 DNA reads TGCGCCAGCAGCCAAGACCCAGGGATAAATTCACCCCTCCACTTT.

This clonotype has a count of ten or more. The J gene is TRBJ1-1, the V gene TRBV4-1; TRBD1 aligns across 8 bases. This CDR3 has 13 residues. Germline CDR1 is MGHRA and CDR2 is YSYEKL. V was pared by 9 bases and J by 4 bases, with 7 bases of the junction left unmatched. The CDR3 DNA reads as TGCGCCAGTTTACAGGGGGTCGGCACTGAAGCTTTCTTT. Its protein product is CASLQGVGTEAFF.

The rearrangement links TRBV2 to TRBJ1-5; possibly TRBD1 for D (5 bases). Germline values: CDR1 SNHLY, CDR2 FYNNEI. Trimming pared 7 bases from V and 2 bases from J, leaving 15 bases between. This CDR3 region has 15 residues. CDR3 residues: CASNRGPERNQPQHF. CDR3 coding DNA: TGTGCCAGCAACCGGGGCCCAGAGCGCAATCAGCCCCAGCATTTT.

This clonotype showed up many times. V is TRBV20-1 and J is TRBJ2-7; 9 bases map to TRBD1. V lost 5 bases and J lost 2; bases outside the gene matches: 7. Looked up from germline, CDR1 is DFQATT and CDR2 is SNEGSKA (reference sequence). The CDR3 runs 14 residues. The CDR3 region is CSAAPGQGTYEQYF. CDR3 sequence (DNA): TGCAGTGCTGCTCCGGGACAGGGTACCTACGAGCAGTACTTC.

This clonotype showed up just once. A much larger clone differs by one base, so this may be a read error. The V call is TRBV18, the J call TRBJ1-3; D gene unclear. The CDR3 totals 15 residues. Looked up from germline, CDR1 is KGHSH and CDR2 is LQKENI. The CDR3 loop reads CASSLNTISGNAIYF. CDR3 sequence (DNA): TGTGCCAGCTCACTTAACACCATCTCTGGAAACGCCATATATTTT.

At least ten counts were recorded for this clonotype. This rearrangement joins TRBV10-3 to TRBJ1-3; D not certain. The CDR3 is 15 amino acids. V lost 4 bases and J lost 0, with 10 bases in between. The germline gives CDR1 ENHRY, CDR2 SYGVKD. The CDR3 sequence is CAISAWRSSGNTIYF. DNA of the CDR3: TGTGCCATCAGTGCGTGGCGGAGCTCTGGAAACACCATATATTTT.

This clonotype was seen many times. V and J are TRBV12-3 or TRBV12-4 and TRBJ2-1; TRBD1 aligns across 7 bases. The CDR3 loop spans 14 amino acids. With V trimmed by 8 bases and J by 0 bases, 4 bases remained unmatched. Here the CDR3 DNA reads TGTGCCAGCGAGACAGGGAGCTCCTACAATGAGCAGTTCTTC. Its translation: CASETGSSYNEQFF.

In its sample, this clonotype was seen many times. Here the CDR3 DNA reads TGTGCCAGCAGCCAAGATCCAGCGAATAGCGGGAGGCTAGGGGCCAACGTCCTGACTTTC. Protein product: CASSQDPANSGRLGANVLTF. The rearrangement uses TRBV4-2 and TRBJ2-6, with TRBD2 matching over 10 bases. CDR1 and CDR2 (germline): LGHNA, YNFKEQ. CDR3 length equals 20 residues. V lost 0 bases and J lost 4; bases outside the gene matches: 12.

A few counts support this clonotype. The chain joins TRBV5-1 to TRBJ2-1, with 10 bases fitting TRBD2. The CDR3 has 18 residues. V was clipped by 6 bases and J by 6 bases; unmatched bases: 18. Germline lookup yields CDR1 SGHRS and CDR2 YFSETQ. The chain's CDR3 is CASIAPESSGSKGNEQFF. The CDR3 DNA reads as TGCGCCAGCATCGCGCCGGAGTCTAGCGGGAGTAAGGGCAATGAGCAGTTCTTC.

This sequence joins TRBV3-1 and TRBJ2-7, with D possibly TRBD2 on 5 matching bases. Deletions cut 3 bases from V and 6 bases from J, with 12 bases between. The germline V gene has CDR1 LGHDT and CDR2 YNNKEL (reference sequence). CDR3 length: 13 amino acids. CDR3 in amino acids: CASSHDGECEQYF. The CDR3 DNA reads TGTGCCAGCAGCCACGACGGGGAATGCGAGCAGTACTTC.

This clonotype was recorded many times. Here the CDR3 reads CASSVGPGDTQYF. The CDR3 DNA is TGTGCCAGCAGTGTTGGTCCCGGAGATACGCAGTATTTT. The rearrangement links TRBV2 to TRBJ2-3; no clear D gene. Germline V gene lookup returns CDR1 SNHLY and CDR2 FYNNEI. The CDR3 has 13 amino acids. V shed 4 bases and J shed 5 bases, with 10 bases lying between them.

V is TRBV7-9 and J is TRBJ2-7; 8 nucleotides line up with TRBD2. Germline V lookup: CDR1 SEHNR, CDR2 FQNEAQ (reference sequence). The CDR3 is made up of 15 amino acids. The V gene end was trimmed by 5 bases and the J gene end by 3 bases; junction bases not matched to a gene: 9. CDR3 region: CASSRTSGAIYEQYF. The CDR3 DNA reads as TGTGCCAGCAGCCGAACTAGCGGAGCCATCTACGAGCAGTACTTC.

A remark on this clonotype: At one end the junction does not follow the germline gene, possibly because of a read error. The chain employs TRBV7-2 and TRBJ2-7, with D tentatively TRBD1 or TRBD2 (6 bases each). The length of the CDR3 is 17 residues. From germline, CDR1 is SGHTA and CDR2 FQGNSA. The CDR3 loop is CASSTFLRGAFSYEQYF. In DNA form, the CDR3 reads TGTGCCAGCAGCACCTTCCTAAGGGGGGCCTTCTCCTATGAGCAGTACTTC.

There are many counts of this clonotype. The chain carries TRBV4-3 and TRBJ2-7; TRBD2 might be the D (7 bases). The V end was cut by 2 bases, the J end by 0 bases, with 17 bases between. Germline V lookup: CDR1 LGHNA, CDR2 YSLEER. There are 17 residues in the CDR3. CDR3 residues: CASSQLAGAGRSYEQYF. The CDR3 DNA sequence: TGCGCCAGCAGCCAACTCGCGGGGGCAGGGCGCTCCTACGAGCAGTACTTC.

This clonotype was detected only a few times. V and J are TRBV20-1 and TRBJ2-2; D is undetermined. Germline CDR1 reads DFQATT; CDR2 reads SNEGSKA (reference sequence). This CDR3 has 14 residues. Trimming stripped 6 bases from V and 0 bases from J, with 11 bases between. The CDR3 DNA reads TGCAGTGCAGTACCGGCCACGAACACCGGGGAGCTGTTTTTT. It encodes CSAVPATNTGELFF.

Comment on this clonotype: A junction end diverges from the germline sequence, so it may reflect a read error. The V gene is TRBV12-3 or TRBV12-4, the J gene TRBJ2-6, with D perhaps assigned TRBD1 or TRBD2 (5 bases each). The CDR3 contains 16 residues. The CDR3 sequence: CASSLVGGTGANALTF. CDR3 nucleotide sequence: TGTGCCAGCAGCTTGGTTGGGGGAACTGGGGCCAACGCCCTGACTTTC.

This clonotype appeared many times. The V call is TRBV4-1, the J call TRBJ2-7; tentatively, D is TRBD1 (6 bases). V lost 0 bases and J lost 2, with 14 bases in between. Germline CDR1 is MGHRA and CDR2 is YSYEKL. This CDR3 spans 16 amino acids. The CDR3 loop is CASSQDPQGPTYEQYF. The CDR3 region has the DNA TGCGCCAGCAGCCAAGATCCTCAGGGGCCAACCTACGAGCAGTACTTC.

This clonotype has at least ten counts. The chain uses TRBV5-1 and TRBJ2-3; 11 bases fit TRBD2. The junction had 2 bases not matched to a gene; V was cut back by 1 base and J by 4 bases. Germline-derived CDR1 and CDR2 are SGHRS and YFSETQ. The length of the CDR3 is 15 residues. For the CDR3, the DNA is TGCGCCAGCAGCTTGACTAGCGGGAGCGCAGATACGCAGTATTTT. It yields the protein CASSLTSGSADTQYF. The variable domain in full, completed from reference TRBV5-1 and TRBJ2-3, reads KAGVTQTPRYLIKTRGQQVTLSCSPISGHRSVSWYQQTPGQGLQFLFEYFSETQRNKGNFPGRFSGRQFSNSRSEMNVSTLELGDSALYLCASSLTSGSADTQYFGPGTRLTVL.

V usage is TRBV30 and J usage is TRBJ2-7; 7 bases line up with TRBD1. Trimming at V came to 3 bases and at J to 3 bases, leaving 5 bases not matched to a gene. The CDR3 length is 13 residues. Germline V lookup: CDR1 GTSNPN, CDR2 SVGIG (reference sequence). Here the CDR3 reads CAWSADRVYEQYF. The CDR3, as DNA: TGTGCCTGGAGCGCAGACAGGGTCTACGAGCAGTACTTC.

About this clonotype itself: This may be a read error, as it is one base from a much larger clone. The chain is built from TRBV7-9 and TRBJ2-3; TRBD1 agrees at 7 bases. The junction had 9 bases not matched to a gene; V was cut back by 8 bases and J by 4 bases. Germline V CDR1 and CDR2: SEHNR, FQNEAQ (reference sequence). This CDR3 spans 14 amino acids. As DNA, the CDR3 is TGTGCCAGCGGACCCGACAGGGACGCAGATACGCAGTATTTT. Residues: CASGPDRDADTQYF.

This clonotype was recorded at least ten times. The chain has TRBV7-2 and TRBJ1-1, with a possible D match to TRBD1 (5 bases). The CDR3 runs 15 residues. Germline V gene lookup returns CDR1 SGHTA and CDR2 FQGNSA. CDR3 sequence (DNA): TGTGCTTCCCAGCTTAGCGGGACGGTGAACACTGAAGCTTTCTTT. Protein: CASQLSGTVNTEAFF.

This clonotype was seen many times. The V call is TRBV14, the J call TRBJ2-3; the match to TRBD2 covers 8 bases. The CDR3 has 19 residues. Germline CDR1 is SGHDN and CDR2 is FVKESK. Losses at the gene ends were 0 bases for V and 2 bases for J; bases not matched to a gene: 13. CDR3 coding DNA: TGTGCCAGCAGCCAAGATAAGGCGTGGGTAGCGGGGTTCACAGATACGCAGTATTTT. Translating gives CASSQDKAWVAGFTDTQYF. Based on the CDR3 plus reference TRBV14 and TRBJ2-3, the full variable domain is EAGVTQFPSHSVIEKGQTVTLRCDPISGHDNLYWYRRVMGKEIKFLLHFVKESKQDESGMPNNRFLAERTGGTYSTLKVQPAELEDSGVYFCASSQDKAWVAGFTDTQYFGPGTRLTVL.

Ten or more counts support this clonotype. The V and J genes are TRBV11-2 and TRBJ2-1; D might be TRBD2 (6 bases). CDR1 and CDR2 from the germline V gene are SGHAT and FQNNGV. V lost 0 bases and J lost 2, with 17 bases in between. CDR3 length: 18 amino acids. CDR3 amino acids: CASSLESPGTSAYNEQFF. CDR3 sequence (DNA): TGTGCCAGCAGCTTAGAATCTCCGGGGACTTCCGCCTACAATGAGCAGTTCTTC.

This clonotype was counted between two and nine times. One base away lies a much larger clone, so this may be a sequencing read error. The rearrangement uses TRBV5-5 and TRBJ2-7; D is tentatively TRBD1 or TRBD2 (5 bases each). This CDR3 contains 15 residues. CDR1 and CDR2 from the germline V gene are SGHKS and YYEKEE (reference sequence). Deletions cut 3 bases from V and 0 bases from J, with 13 bases between. The CDR3 coding sequence is TGTGCCAGCAGCTCGGGGCTCGGGATCTCCTACGAGCAGTACTTC. Protein: CASSSGLGISYEQYF.

At least ten counts were recorded for this clonotype. The chain uses TRBV14 and TRBJ2-5; D may match TRBD1 or TRBD2 (5 bases each). CDR1 SGHDN and CDR2 FVKESK come from the germline V gene. The germline V and J ends were trimmed by 3 bases and 5 bases, with 10 bases remaining between them. The length of the CDR3 is 13 residues. CDR3 protein: CASSQRGAETQYF. CDR3 nucleotides: TGTGCCAGCAGCCAGAGAGGGGCGGAGACCCAGTACTTC.